What follows are 10 T cell receptor beta chains derived from one specimen sequenced in a study of blood T cell repertoires in COVID-19. Method: immunoSEQ multiplex PCR; TCRdb's copy keeps in-frame clones and lacks some. The table lists 140,000 to 150,000 clones, nearly 90% of them singletons. The sequenced material came from peripheral blood. Receptors were obtained from a man between 65 and 85 years old with acute or convalescent COVID-19.

This sequence joins TRBV9 and TRBJ1-2, with D possibly being TRBD1 (6 bases). The CDR3 has 15 amino acids. The V and J ends lost 4 bases and 2 bases respectively, with 15 bases between them. Germline V gives CDR1 SGDLS, CDR2 YYNGEE. The CDR3 region is CASSPLTGFNYGYTF. CDR3 coding DNA: TGTGCCAGCAGCCCTCTTACAGGGTTCAACTATGGCTACACCTTC.

This clone was seen only a few times. The CDR3 coding sequence is TGTGCCAGCAGCTTAGCCTCTTCGGGGGGAGGAAACACCATATATTTT. Protein sequence: CASSLASSGGGNTIYF. The chain combines TRBV7-8 with TRBJ1-3; D may be TRBD1 (5 bases). Germline V gene lookup returns CDR1 SGHVS and CDR2 FQNEAQ. V was clipped by 0 bases and J by 4 bases, with 13 bases between them. The length of the CDR3 is 16 residues.

The chain links TRBV6-5 to TRBJ2-5, with 10 bases identical to TRBD2. With 6 bases clipped from V and 3 bases from J, the junction kept 1 base outside the gene matches. This CDR3 contains 13 residues. Per the germline V gene, CDR1 is MNHEY and CDR2 is SVGAGI. As DNA, the CDR3 is TGTGCCAGCAGCGGGACTAGCGAAGAGACCCAGTACTTC. Its protein is CASSGTSEETQYF.

The chain employs TRBV24-1 and TRBJ2-5; 7 nucleotides agree with TRBD1. Looked up from germline, CDR1 is KGHDR and CDR2 is SFDVKD. V was pared by 3 bases and J by 3 bases, with 6 bases of the junction left unmatched. The CDR3 covers 15 residues. The CDR3 loop reads CATSDPRDSKETQYF. The CDR3 DNA is TGTGCCACCAGTGATCCTCGGGACAGTAAAGAGACCCAGTACTTC.

In its sample, this clone was seen once. The rearrangement uses TRBV24-1 and TRBJ2-2, with 9 positions matching TRBD1. The trim removed 6 bases at V and 5 bases at J, leaving 6 bases unmatched. This CDR3 has 15 amino acids. Germline CDR1 is KGHDR and CDR2 is SFDVKD. CDR3 amino acids: CATSLKGQGTGELFF. CDR3 DNA sequence: TGTGCCACCAGTCTTAAGGGACAGGGAACCGGGGAGCTGTTTTTT.

The genes are TRBV12-3 or TRBV12-4 and TRBJ1-5; D unclear. The CDR3 extends over 13 amino acids. V lost 2 bases, J lost 5 bases, and 7 bases lay in between. CDR3 sequence reads: CASSLLRDQPQHF. For the CDR3, the DNA is TGTGCCAGCAGTTTATTGAGGGATCAGCCCCAGCATTTT.

This chain joins TRBV5-6 and TRBJ2-7; no clear D. The V and J ends lost 0 bases and 0 bases respectively, with 4 bases between them. The CDR3 totals 13 residues. CDR1 is SGHDT, CDR2 YYEEEE, per germline. The CDR3 nucleotides are TGTGCCAGCAGCTTGGCTATCTCCTACGAGCAGTACTTC. Encoded protein: CASSLAISYEQYF.

V is TRBV5-4 and J is TRBJ2-2; TRBD1 is a possible D gene (8 bases). Germline CDR1 is SGHNT and CDR2 is YYREEE (reference sequence). This CDR3 has 16 residues. V lost 0 bases to trimming and J lost 5 bases, with 14 bases between them. In nucleotides, the CDR3 is TGTGCCAGCAGCTTGGTCATACAGGGGGGGACCGGGGAGCTGTTTTTT. Protein: CASSLVIQGGTGELFF.

The chain employs TRBV7-7 and TRBJ1-5; no clear D gene. The V end lost 3 bases, the J end lost 6 bases, and 6 bases lay between the germline ends. Germline V gives CDR1 SSHAT, CDR2 FNYEAQ (reference sequence). The CDR3 is 12 residues long. The CDR3 coding sequence is TGTGCCAGCAGCTTTTCGAGTCAGCCCCAGCATTTT. Translating gives CASSFSSQPQHF.

This clone was seen once. This chain uses TRBV24-1 with TRBJ2-3; TRBD1 matches at 8 bases. V shed 3 bases and J 3 bases; nucleotides not matched to a gene: 4. This CDR3 has 15 residues. Germline V CDR1 and CDR2: KGHDR, SFDVKD. CDR3 region: CATSDPRDRTDTQYF. The CDR3 DNA sequence: TGTGCCACCAGTGATCCGAGGGACAGGACAGATACGCAGTATTTT.